One and the same sample provided the 6 T cell receptor beta chains below, sequenced in a study of shared clonotypes between healthy human individuals. Sequencing used immunoSEQ multiplex PCR; TCRdb keeps in-frame clones, though not all of them. In the table there are 900,000 to 1,200,000 clones, around three quarters of which are singletons. Material for sequencing was memory CD4+ T cells from PBMCs. Subset in this sample: CD45RA-negative fraction. Receptors were obtained from a man between 18 and 35 years old in good health. Some clones in this sample may be carry-over from other donors' samples.

CDR3 DNA sequence: TGTGCCAGCAGTTTTGGGCCCGCCTATGGCTACACCTTC. Residues: CASSFGPAYGYTF. The chain uses TRBV28 and TRBJ1-2; D is unclear. CDR1 is MDHEN and CDR2 is SYDVKM in the germline V gene. Trimming took off 3 bases at V and 4 bases at J, with 9 bases between the two ends. The CDR3 has 13 amino acids.

The chain combines TRBV30 with TRBJ2-2; 7 bases fit TRBD1. Germline V gene lookup returns CDR1 GTSNPN and CDR2 SVGIG (reference sequence). This CDR3 is 15 amino acids long. The V and J ends lost 1 base and 3 bases, in that order; junction bases with no gene match: 5. DNA for the CDR3: TGTGCCTGGAGTGCCGCTGACAGGGACACCGGGGAGCTGTTTTTT. This encodes CAWSAADRDTGELFF.

A few counts support this clone. The rearrangement links TRBV30 to TRBJ1-5, with no clear D. Per germline, CDR1 GTSNPN and CDR2 SVGIG (reference sequence). The CDR3 has 13 amino acids. Trimming shortened V by 5 bases and J by 6 bases, and 14 bases separated the two germline ends. CDR3 nucleotides: TGTGCCTGGTCGGGCGGGGATGGTCAGCCCCAGCATTTT. Its translation: CAWSGGDGQPQHF.

This clone was counted at least ten times. This chain links TRBV9 with TRBJ2-1; D ambiguous. V was cut by 5 bases and J by 9 bases, with 21 bases left in between. Per germline, CDR1 SGDLS and CDR2 YYNGEE. This CDR3 is built from 15 residues. DNA for the CDR3: TGTGCCAGCAGTTCAAACGATAGCCCCCGTCTTGAGCAGTTCTTC. Translated: CASSSNDSPRLEQFF.

The chain joins TRBV19 to TRBJ2-1; D is possibly TRBD1 (6 bases). V lost 0 bases, J lost 15 bases, and 15 bases lay in between. From germline, CDR1 is LNHDA and CDR2 SQIVND (reference sequence). This CDR3 has 13 amino acids. The CDR3 DNA sequence: TGTGCCAGTAGTATAGATAGGCGGCAGGGGAGGTTCTTC. As protein: CASSIDRRQGRFF.

This clone appeared once. The V and J genes are TRBV7-6 and TRBJ1-1; 7 positions match TRBD1. The CDR3 has 14 residues. CDR1 is SGHVS, CDR2 FNYEAQ, per germline. Losses at the gene ends were 1 base for V and 7 bases for J; bases not matched to a gene: 6. The CDR3 loop is CASSLGSRGGEAFF. For the CDR3, the DNA is TGTGCCAGCAGCTTAGGCTCCAGGGGGGGTGAAGCTTTCTTT. Full variable domain (missing parts from reference TRBV7-6 and TRBJ1-1): GAGVSQSPRYKVTKRGQDVALRCDPISGHVSLYWYRQALGQGPEFLTYFNYEAQQDKSGLPNDRFSAERPEGSISTLTIQRTEQRDSAMYRCASSLGSRGGEAFFGQGTRLTVV.